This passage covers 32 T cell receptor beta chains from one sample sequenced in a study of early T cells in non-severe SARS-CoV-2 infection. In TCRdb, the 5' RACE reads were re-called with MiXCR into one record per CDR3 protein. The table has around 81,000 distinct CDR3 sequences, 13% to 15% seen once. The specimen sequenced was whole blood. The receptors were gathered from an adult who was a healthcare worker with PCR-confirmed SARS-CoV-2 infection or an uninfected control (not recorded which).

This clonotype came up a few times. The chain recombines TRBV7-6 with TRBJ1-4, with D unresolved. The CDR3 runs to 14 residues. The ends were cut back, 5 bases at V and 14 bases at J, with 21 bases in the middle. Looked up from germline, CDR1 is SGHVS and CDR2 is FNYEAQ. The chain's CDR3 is CASSPGRGGEGLFF. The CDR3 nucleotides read TGTGCCAGCAGCCCCGGCCGCGGCGGTGAAGGGCTGTTTTTT.

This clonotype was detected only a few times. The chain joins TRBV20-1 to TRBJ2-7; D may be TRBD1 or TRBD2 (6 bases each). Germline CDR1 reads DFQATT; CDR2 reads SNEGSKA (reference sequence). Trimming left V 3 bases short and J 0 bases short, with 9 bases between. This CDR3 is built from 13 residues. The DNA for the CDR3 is TGCAGTGCTAGGGGGGGACACTCCTACGAGCAGTACTTC. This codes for CSARGGHSYEQYF.

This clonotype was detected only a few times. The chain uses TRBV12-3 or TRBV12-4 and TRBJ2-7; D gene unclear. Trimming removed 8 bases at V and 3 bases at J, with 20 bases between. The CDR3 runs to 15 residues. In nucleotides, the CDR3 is TGTGCCAGCTCCGGTTCGGGCGGAACTTACTACGAGCAGTACTTC. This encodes CASSGSGGTYYEQYF.

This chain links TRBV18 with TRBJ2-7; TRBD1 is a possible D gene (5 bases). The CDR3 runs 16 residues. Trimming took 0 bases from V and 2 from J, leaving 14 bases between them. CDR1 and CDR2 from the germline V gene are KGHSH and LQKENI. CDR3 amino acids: CASSPPSQVFPYEQYF. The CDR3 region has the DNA TGTGCCAGCTCACCACCGTCACAGGTTTTCCCCTACGAGCAGTACTTC.

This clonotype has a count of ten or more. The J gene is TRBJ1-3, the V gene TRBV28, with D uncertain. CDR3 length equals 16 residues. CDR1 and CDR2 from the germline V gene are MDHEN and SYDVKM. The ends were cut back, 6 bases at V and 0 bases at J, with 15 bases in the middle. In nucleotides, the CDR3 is TGTGCCAGCAGCTCCCCAGCCACGACCTCTGGAAACACCATATATTTT. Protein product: CASSSPATTSGNTIYF.

This CDR3 is CASNRARYYEQYF. The CDR3 nucleotides read TGTGCCAGCAACCGAGCTCGATACTACGAGCAGTACTTC. The gene calls are TRBV6-2 or TRBV6-3 and TRBJ2-7; D gene ambiguous. V dropped 7 bases and J dropped 3 bases, with 13 bases sitting between them. Germline CDR1 reads MNHEY; CDR2 reads SVGEGT. CDR3 length equals 13 residues.

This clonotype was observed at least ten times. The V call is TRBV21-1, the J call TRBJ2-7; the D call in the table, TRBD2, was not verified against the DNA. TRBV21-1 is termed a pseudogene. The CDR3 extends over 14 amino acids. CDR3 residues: CASSRERGGDEQYF. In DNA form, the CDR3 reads TGTGCCAGCAGCAGAGAAAGGGGAGGGGACGAGCAGTACTTC.

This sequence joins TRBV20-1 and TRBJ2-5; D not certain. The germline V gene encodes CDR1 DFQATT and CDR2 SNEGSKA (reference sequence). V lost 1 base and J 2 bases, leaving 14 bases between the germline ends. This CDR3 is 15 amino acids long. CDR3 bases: TGCAGTGCTAGAGGGAGCTGGCAAATACAAGAGACCCAGTACTTC. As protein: CSARGSWQIQETQYF.

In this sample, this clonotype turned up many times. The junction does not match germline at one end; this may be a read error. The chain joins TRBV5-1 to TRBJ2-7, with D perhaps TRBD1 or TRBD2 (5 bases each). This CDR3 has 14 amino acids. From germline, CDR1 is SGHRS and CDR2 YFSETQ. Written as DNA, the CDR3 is TGTGCCAGCAGCCCGGGGCAGGGCGCGTACGAGCAGTACTTC. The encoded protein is CASSPGQGAYEQYF.

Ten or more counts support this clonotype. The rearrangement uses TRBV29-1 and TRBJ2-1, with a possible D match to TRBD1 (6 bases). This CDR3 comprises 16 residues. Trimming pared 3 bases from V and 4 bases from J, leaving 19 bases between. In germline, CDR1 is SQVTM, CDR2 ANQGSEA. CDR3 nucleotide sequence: TGCAGCGTTGAGGGGGTATCGGGACACACGTACAATGAGCAGTTCTTC. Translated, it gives CSVEGVSGHTYNEQFF.

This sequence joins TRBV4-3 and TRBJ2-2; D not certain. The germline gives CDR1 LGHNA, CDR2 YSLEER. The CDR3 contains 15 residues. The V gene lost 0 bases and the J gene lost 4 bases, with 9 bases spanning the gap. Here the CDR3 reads CASSQDSWSTGELFF. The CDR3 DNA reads TGCGCCAGCAGCCAAGATAGTTGGAGCACCGGGGAGCTGTTTTTT.

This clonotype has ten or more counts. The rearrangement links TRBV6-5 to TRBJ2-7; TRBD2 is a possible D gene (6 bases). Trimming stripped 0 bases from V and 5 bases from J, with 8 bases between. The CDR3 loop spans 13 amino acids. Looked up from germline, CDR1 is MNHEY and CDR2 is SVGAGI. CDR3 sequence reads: CASSYSGEDEQYF. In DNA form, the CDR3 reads TGTGCCAGCAGTTACTCCGGGGAGGACGAGCAGTACTTC.

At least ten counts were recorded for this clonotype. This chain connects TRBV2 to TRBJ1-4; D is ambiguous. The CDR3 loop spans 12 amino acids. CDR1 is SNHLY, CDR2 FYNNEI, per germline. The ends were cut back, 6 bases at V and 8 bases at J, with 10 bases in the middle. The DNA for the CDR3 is TGTGCCAGCAGACAATCACCGGAAAAACTGTTTTTT. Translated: CASRQSPEKLFF.

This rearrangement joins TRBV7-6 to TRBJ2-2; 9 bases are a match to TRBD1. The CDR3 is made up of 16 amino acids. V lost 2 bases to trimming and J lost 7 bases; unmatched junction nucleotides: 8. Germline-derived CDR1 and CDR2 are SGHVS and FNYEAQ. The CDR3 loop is CASSLSPGQGIGELFF. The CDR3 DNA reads TGTGCCAGCAGCTTATCACCGGGACAGGGTATCGGGGAGCTGTTTTTT.

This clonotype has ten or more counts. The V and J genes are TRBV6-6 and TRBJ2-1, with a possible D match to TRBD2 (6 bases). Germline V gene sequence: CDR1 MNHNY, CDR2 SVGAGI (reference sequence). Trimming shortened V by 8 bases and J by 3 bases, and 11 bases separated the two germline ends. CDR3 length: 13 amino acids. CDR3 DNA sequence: TGTGCCAGCCTTGGCGGGATCTACAATGAGCAGTTCTTC. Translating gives CASLGGIYNEQFF.

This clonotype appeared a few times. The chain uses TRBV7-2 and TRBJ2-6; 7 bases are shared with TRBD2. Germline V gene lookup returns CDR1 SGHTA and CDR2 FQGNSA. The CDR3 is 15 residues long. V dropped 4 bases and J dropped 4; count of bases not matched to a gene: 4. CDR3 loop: CASSSGLLGANVLTF. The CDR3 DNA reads TGTGCCAGCAGCTCGGGACTACTAGGGGCCAACGTCCTGACTTTC.

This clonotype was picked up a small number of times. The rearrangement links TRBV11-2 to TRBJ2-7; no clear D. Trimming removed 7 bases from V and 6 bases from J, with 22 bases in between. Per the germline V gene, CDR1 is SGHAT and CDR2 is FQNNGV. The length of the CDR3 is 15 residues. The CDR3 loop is CASKIEVTGRGEQYF. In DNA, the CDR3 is TGTGCCAGCAAGATAGAAGTGACGGGCCGCGGCGAGCAGTACTTC. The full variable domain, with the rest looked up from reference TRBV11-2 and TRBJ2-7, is EAGVAQSPRYKIIEKRQSVAFWCNPISGHATLYWYQQILGQGPKLLIQFQNNGVVDDSQLPKDRFSAERLKGVDSTLKIQPAKLEDSAVYLCASKIEVTGRGEQYFGPGTRLTVT.

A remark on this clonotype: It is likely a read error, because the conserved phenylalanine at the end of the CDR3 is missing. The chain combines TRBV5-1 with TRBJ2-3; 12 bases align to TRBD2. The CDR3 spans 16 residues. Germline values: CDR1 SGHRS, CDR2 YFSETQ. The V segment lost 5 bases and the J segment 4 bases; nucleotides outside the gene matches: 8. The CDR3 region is CASSVQLAGGPDTQYY. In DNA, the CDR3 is TGCGCCAGCAGTGTACAACTAGCGGGGGGCCCAGATACGCAGTATTAT.

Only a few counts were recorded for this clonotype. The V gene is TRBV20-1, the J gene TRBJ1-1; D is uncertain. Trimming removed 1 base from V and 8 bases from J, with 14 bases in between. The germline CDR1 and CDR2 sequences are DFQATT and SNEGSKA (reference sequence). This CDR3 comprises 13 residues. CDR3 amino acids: CSARVDITKEAFF. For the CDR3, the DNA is TGCAGTGCTAGAGTTGACATAACAAAGGAAGCTTTCTTT.

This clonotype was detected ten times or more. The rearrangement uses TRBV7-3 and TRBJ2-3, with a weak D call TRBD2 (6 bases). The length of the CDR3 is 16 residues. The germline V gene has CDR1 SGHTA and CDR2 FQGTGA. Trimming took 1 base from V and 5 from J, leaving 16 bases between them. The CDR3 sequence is CASSLSGVGAGDTQYF. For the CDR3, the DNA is TGTGCCAGCAGCTTAAGCGGGGTCGGAGCAGGAGATACGCAGTATTTT.

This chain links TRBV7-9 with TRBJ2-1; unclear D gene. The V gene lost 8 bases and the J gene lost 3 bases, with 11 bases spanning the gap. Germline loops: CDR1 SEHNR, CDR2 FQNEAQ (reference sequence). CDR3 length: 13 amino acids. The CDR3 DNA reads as TGTGCCAGCTTCCTCGGCCGCTACAATGAGCAGTTCTTC. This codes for CASFLGRYNEQFF.

In DNA form, the CDR3 reads TGTGCCAGCGAAACAGGGGCGGTGGGCAATGAGCAGTTCTTC. Its translation is CASETGAVGNEQFF. The V call is TRBV28, the J call TRBJ2-1, with 7 bases matching TRBD1. The J segment lost 6 bases and the V segment lost 8 bases, leaving 10 bases of the junction unmatched. Germline CDR1 MDHEN, CDR2 SYDVKM. The CDR3 has 14 residues.

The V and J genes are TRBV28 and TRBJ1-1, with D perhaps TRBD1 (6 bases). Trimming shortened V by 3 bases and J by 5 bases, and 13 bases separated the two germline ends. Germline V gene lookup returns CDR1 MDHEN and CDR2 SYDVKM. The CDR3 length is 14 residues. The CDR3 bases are TGTGCCAGCAGTTTTCGGGGGGCTGGAACTGAAGCTTTCTTT. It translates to CASSFRGAGTEAFF.

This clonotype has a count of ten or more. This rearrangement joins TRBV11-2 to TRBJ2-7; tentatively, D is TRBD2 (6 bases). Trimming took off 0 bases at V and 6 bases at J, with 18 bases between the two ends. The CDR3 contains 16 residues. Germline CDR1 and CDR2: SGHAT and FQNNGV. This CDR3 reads CASSLEPGSRDSEQYF. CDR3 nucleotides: TGTGCCAGCAGCTTAGAACCTGGGAGCAGGGACTCCGAGCAGTACTTC. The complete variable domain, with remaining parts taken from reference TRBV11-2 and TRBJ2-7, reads EAGVAQSPRYKIIEKRQSVAFWCNPISGHATLYWYQQILGQGPKLLIQFQNNGVVDDSQLPKDRFSAERLKGVDSTLKIQPAKLEDSAVYLCASSLEPGSRDSEQYFGPGTRLTVT.

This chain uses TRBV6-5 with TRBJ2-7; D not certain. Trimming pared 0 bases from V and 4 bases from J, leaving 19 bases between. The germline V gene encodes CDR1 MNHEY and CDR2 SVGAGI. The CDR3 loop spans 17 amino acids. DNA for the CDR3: TGTGCCAGCAGTTACTCGATGGCTACGACCCGCCATTACGAGCAGTACTTC. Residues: CASSYSMATTRHYEQYF.

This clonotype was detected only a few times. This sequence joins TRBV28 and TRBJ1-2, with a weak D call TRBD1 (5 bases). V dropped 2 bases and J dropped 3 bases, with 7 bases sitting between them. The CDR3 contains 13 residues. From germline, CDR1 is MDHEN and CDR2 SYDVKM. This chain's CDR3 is CASSLGGDYGYTF. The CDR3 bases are TGTGCCAGCAGTTTAGGGGGGGACTATGGCTACACCTTC.

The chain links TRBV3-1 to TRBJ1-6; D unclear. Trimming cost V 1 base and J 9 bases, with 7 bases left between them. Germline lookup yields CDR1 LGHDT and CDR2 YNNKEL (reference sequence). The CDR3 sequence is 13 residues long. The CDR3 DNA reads TGTGCCAGCAGCCAAGGGGGTACTTCACCCCTCCACTTT. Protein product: CASSQGGTSPLHF.

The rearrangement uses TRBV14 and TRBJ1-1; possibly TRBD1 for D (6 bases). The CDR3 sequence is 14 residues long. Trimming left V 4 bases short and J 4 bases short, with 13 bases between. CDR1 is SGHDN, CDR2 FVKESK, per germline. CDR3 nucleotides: TGTGCCAGCAGCCGAATATCAGGGGCCACTGAAGCTTTCTTT. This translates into CASSRISGATEAFF.

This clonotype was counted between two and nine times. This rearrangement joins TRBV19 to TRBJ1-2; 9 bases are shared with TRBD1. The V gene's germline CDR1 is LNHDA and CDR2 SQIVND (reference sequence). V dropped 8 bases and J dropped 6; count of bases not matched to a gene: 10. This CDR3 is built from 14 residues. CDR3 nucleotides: TGTGCCAGTTCCCTACCCCGGGACAGGGATGGCTACACCTTC. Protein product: CASSLPRDRDGYTF.

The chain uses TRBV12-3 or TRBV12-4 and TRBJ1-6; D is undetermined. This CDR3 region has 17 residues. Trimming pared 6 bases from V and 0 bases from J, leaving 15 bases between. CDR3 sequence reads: CASSPLGLSSYNSPLHF. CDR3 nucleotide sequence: TGTGCCAGCAGCCCTCTCGGGCTGAGCTCCTATAATTCACCCCTCCACTTT.

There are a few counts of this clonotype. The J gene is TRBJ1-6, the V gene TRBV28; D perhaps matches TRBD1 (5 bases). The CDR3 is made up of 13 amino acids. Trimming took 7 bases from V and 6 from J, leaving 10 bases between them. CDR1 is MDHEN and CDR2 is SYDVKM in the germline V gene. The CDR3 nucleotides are TGTGCCAGCACAGGGAGGGGTAATTCACCCCTCCACTTT. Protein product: CASTGRGNSPLHF.

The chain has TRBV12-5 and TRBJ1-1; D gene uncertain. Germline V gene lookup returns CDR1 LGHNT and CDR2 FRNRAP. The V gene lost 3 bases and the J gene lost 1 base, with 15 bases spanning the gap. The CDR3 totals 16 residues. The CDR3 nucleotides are TGTGCTAGTGGTTTCGCCACTGGACTGGGGAACACTGAAGCTTTCTTT. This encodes CASGFATGLGNTEAFF.